This T cell receptor (beta chain) appears in the sequencing data of a study of metastatic and nonmetastatic thyroid tumors. Study-level information: Repertoire data that came from the blood and tumor or nodule tissue of malignant and benign thyroid patients were compared. Study-level findings and limits: According to reports, the diversity of TCR beta was significantly higher in malignant thyroid tumors than in benign nodules, and this held in both blood and tumor samples.

At least ten counts were recorded for this clone. No antigen is known for it. No treatment of any kind had been given to any patient before thyroid surgery. Original handling: Across clinicopathological groups, CDR3 differences served as the basis for building a distant-metastasis classifier for papillary thyroid cancer. TCRdb re-analyzed the PCR reads using MiXCR. The V and J calls and clone size come from TCRdb's table, not from the authors' own analysis. The profile shows about 43,000 clones, approximately 24% of them singletons. The sequence derives from a female donor with papillary thyroid cancer or a benign thyroid nodule (not recorded which). Some clones in this sample may be carry-over from other donors' samples. The sample comprised tumor tissue.

The CDR3 nucleotides are TGTGCCAGCAGCTTAGTGGGGGGCCAATGGAAAGAGACCCAGTACTTC. It translates to CASSLVGGQWKETQYF. The gene calls are TRBV7-2 and TRBJ2-5, with D perhaps given as TRBD1 or TRBD2 (6 bases each). Germline loops: CDR1 SGHTA, CDR2 FQGNSA. CDR3 length: 16 residues. The V and J ends lost 1 base and 3 bases respectively, with 15 bases between them.